The 11 T cell receptor beta chains presented below share a single source sample, sequenced in a study of T cells after posttransplantation cyclophosphamide. Treatment was busulfan-fludarabine conditioning, a marrow graft, and cyclophosphamide on days +3 and +4. The method was immunoSEQ multiplex PCR; TCRdb's version includes in-frame clones alone and lacks a portion of them. The repertoire consists of 2,500 to 3,500 clones, none detected only once. The input for sequencing was PBMCs, taken after allogeneic stem cell transplant with posttransplant cyclophosphamide. The receptors were gathered from a female patient aged 50 to 65 who received an allogeneic stem cell transplant from a related donor, was CMV-positive, and had no GVHD. The graft donor may have contributed some T cells.

The rearrangement uses TRBV23-1 and TRBJ1-5; the D gene is possibly TRBD1 (5 bases). TRBV23-1 is designated an ORF whose function remains uncertain. Trimming stripped 4 bases from V and 2 bases from J, with 21 bases between. The CDR3 is 18 residues long. The CDR3 DNA reads TGCGCCAGCAGTCCTCCTGAAAGGGGAGGGGTAGGCAATCAGCCCCAGCATTTT. Its protein is CASSPPERGGVGNQPQHF.

This clone has at least ten counts. This chain connects TRBV5-4 to TRBJ1-5, with D perhaps TRBD1 (5 bases). V was pared by 1 base and J by 0 bases, with 8 bases between. This CDR3 is built from 15 residues. The germline V gene has CDR1 SGHNT and CDR2 YYREEE (reference sequence). This CDR3 reads CASSLTGDSNQPQHF. The CDR3 coding sequence is TGTGCCAGCAGCTTGACGGGGGATAGCAATCAGCCCCAGCATTTT.

This clone is categorized as medium-sized. V usage is TRBV10-3 and J usage is TRBJ2-3, with 12 bases fitting TRBD2. V lost 8 bases, J lost 3 bases, and 21 bases stayed unmatched. The V gene's germline CDR1 is ENHRY and CDR2 SYGVKD. This CDR3 spans 20 amino acids. Written as DNA, the CDR3 is TGTGCCATCCAAGCGCACAGGGCGCTAGCGGGGGGGAGGAGTACAGATACGCAGTATTTT. Translated: CAIQAHRALAGGRSTDTQYF.

This clone has at least ten counts. V is TRBV9 and J is TRBJ2-1, with TRBD2 identical over 7 bases. Looked up from germline, CDR1 is SGDLS and CDR2 is YYNGEE. There are 20 residues in the CDR3. After removal of 2 bases from V and 2 bases from J, the junction contained 19 bases not matched to a gene. CDR3 amino acids: CASSVGRWGHEREPYNEQFF. CDR3 sequence (DNA): TGTGCCAGCAGCGTCGGTAGGTGGGGCCACGAGCGGGAACCCTACAATGAGCAGTTCTTC.

The V gene is TRBV9, the J gene TRBJ2-3; 7 bases agree with TRBD2. The V segment lost 0 bases and the J segment 2 bases; nucleotides outside the gene matches: 6. CDR1 is SGDLS and CDR2 is YYNGEE in the germline V gene. This CDR3 is built from 16 residues. The CDR3 sequence: CASSVARSGNTDTQYF. The CDR3 DNA reads as TGTGCCAGCAGCGTAGCCCGAAGCGGGAACACAGATACGCAGTATTTT.

This clone has at least ten counts. The chain couples TRBV11-3 to TRBJ2-7; a weak D match, TRBD1 (6 bases). The V and J ends lost 5 bases and 3 bases respectively, with 14 bases between them. The CDR3 runs to 14 residues. Germline values: CDR1 SGHNT, CDR2 YENEEA. The CDR3 sequence: CASSLGGQNYEQYF. CDR3 DNA sequence: TGTGCCAGCAGCCTAGGAGGACAGAACTACGAGCAGTACTTC.

This clone was recorded at least ten times. This chain connects TRBV11-2 to TRBJ1-3; D perhaps matches TRBD1 (6 bases). Trimming took off 2 bases at V and 3 bases at J, with 20 bases between the two ends. Germline V lookup: CDR1 SGHAT, CDR2 FQNNGV. This CDR3 contains 18 residues. The CDR3 region has the DNA TGTGCCAGCAGCTTAACCCTTCCAGGGGTCGCAAGTGGAAACACCATATATTTT. It encodes CASSLTLPGVASGNTIYF. Full variable domain (outside the CDR3, taken from reference TRBV11-2 and TRBJ1-3): EAGVAQSPRYKIIEKRQSVAFWCNPISGHATLYWYQQILGQGPKLLIQFQNNGVVDDSQLPKDRFSAERLKGVDSTLKIQPAKLEDSAVYLCASSLTLPGVASGNTIYFGEGSWLTVV.

The chain couples TRBV7-6 to TRBJ1-6; a weak D match, TRBD1 (6 bases). Trimming removed 6 bases at V and 6 bases at J, with 12 bases between. The CDR3 has 14 residues. Looked up from germline, CDR1 is SGHVS and CDR2 is FNYEAQ. The CDR3 sequence is CASSSGVGNSPLHF. DNA of the CDR3: TGTGCCAGCAGTTCAGGGGTTGGTAATTCACCCCTCCACTTT.

By frequency in the sample, this clone is medium-sized. V is TRBV7-9 and J is TRBJ1-1; D possibly corresponds to TRBD1 (6 bases). CDR3 length: 15 residues. Germline values: CDR1 SEHNR, CDR2 FQNEAQ (reference sequence). Between the trimmed V and J ends, which lost 1 base and 5 bases, there was a span of 14 bases. CDR3 sequence (DNA): TGTGCCAGCAGCTTAGAATTCCCCGGGACAACTGAAGCTTTCTTT. As protein: CASSLEFPGTTEAFF.

This clone was seen at least ten times. V gene TRBV6-1 combines with J gene TRBJ1-2, with TRBD1 identical over 7 bases. J lost 0 bases, V lost 5 bases, and 6 bases had no gene match. The CDR3 contains 15 residues. Germline lookup yields CDR1 MNHNS and CDR2 SASEGT. The CDR3, as DNA: TGTGCCAGCAGTCTAGACAGGGTAGCTAACTATGGCTACACCTTC. Its translation: CASSLDRVANYGYTF.

This clone was counted many times. The genes are TRBV19 and TRBJ2-2; 9 bases line up with TRBD2. After removal of 4 bases from V and 3 bases from J, the junction contained 6 bases not matched to a gene. The length of the CDR3 is 16 residues. CDR1 is LNHDA and CDR2 is SQIVND in the germline V gene (reference sequence). The DNA of the CDR3 is TGTGCCAGTAGTACCACTAGCGGGCGGTACACCGGGGAGCTGTTTTTT. Encoded protein: CASSTTSGRYTGELFF.